This T cell receptor beta chain was profiled in a study of CD8+ T cells in alopecia areata. Study results and limitations: Sequencing of scalp samples also captures resident alphabeta T cells of normal skin.

V shed 0 bases and J shed 3 bases, with 7 bases lying between them. Germline assignment: CDR1 SGHDT and CDR2 YYEEEE. CDR3 size: 13 residues. The authors extracted RNA and reverse transcribed it into cDNA as the sequencing template. Libraries were prepared by immunoSEQ multiplex PCR; TCRdb keeps only in-frame clonotypes and omits some of them. The profile shows 150,000 or so clones, 87% of them singletons. Regarding this clone: Its antigen remains unidentified.

Sample: CD8+ T cells sorted from blood, taken at week 0. This receptor was identified in a human donor with alopecia areata. The J gene is TRBJ2-7, the V gene TRBV5-6; D gene ambiguous. CDR3 nucleotide sequence: TGTGCCAGCAGCTTGGACAACTACTACGAGCAGTACTTC. Translation gives CASSLDNYYEQYF.